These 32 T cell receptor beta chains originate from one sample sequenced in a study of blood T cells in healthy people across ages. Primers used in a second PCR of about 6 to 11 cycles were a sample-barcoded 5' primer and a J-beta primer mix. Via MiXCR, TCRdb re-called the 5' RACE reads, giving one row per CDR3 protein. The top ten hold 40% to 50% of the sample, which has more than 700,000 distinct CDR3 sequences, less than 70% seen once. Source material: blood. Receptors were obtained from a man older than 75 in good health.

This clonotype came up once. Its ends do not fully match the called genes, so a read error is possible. This CDR3 reads CTSSQYRDFSNQPLHF. The CDR3 DNA follows: TGCACCAGCAGCCAATACCGGGATTTTAGCAATCAGCCCCTGCATTTT. The V call is TRBV4-1, the J call TRBJ1-5; D is ambiguous. The CDR3 consists of 16 residues. Germline loops: CDR1 MGHRA, CDR2 YSYEKL.

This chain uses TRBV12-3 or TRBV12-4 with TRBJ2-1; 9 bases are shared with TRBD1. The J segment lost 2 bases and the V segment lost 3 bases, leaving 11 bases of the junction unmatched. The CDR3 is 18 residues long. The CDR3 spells CASSFLFDWTGAYNEQFF. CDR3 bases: TGTGCCAGCAGTTTTCTATTCGATTGGACAGGGGCCTACAATGAGCAGTTCTTC.

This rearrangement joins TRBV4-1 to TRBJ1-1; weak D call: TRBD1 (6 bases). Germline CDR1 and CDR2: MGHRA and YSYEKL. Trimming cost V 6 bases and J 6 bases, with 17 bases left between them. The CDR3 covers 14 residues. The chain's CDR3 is CASSLTGLTAEAFF. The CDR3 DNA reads TGCGCCAGCAGTCTCACAGGGTTAACGGCTGAAGCTTTCTTT.

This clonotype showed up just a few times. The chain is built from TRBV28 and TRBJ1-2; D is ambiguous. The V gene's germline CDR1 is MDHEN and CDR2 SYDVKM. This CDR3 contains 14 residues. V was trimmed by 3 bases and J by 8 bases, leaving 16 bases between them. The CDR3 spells CASSLTTRSGGYTF. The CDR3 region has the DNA TGTGCCAGCAGTTTGACTACCAGGTCCGGGGGCTACACCTTC.

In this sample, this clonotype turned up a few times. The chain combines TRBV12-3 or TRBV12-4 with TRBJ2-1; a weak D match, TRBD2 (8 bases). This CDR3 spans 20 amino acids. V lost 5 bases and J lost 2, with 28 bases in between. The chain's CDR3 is CASSTWGVSGTEATYNEQFF. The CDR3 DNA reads TGTGCCAGCAGTACCTGGGGGGTTAGCGGGACAGAGGCCACCTACAATGAGCAGTTCTTC.

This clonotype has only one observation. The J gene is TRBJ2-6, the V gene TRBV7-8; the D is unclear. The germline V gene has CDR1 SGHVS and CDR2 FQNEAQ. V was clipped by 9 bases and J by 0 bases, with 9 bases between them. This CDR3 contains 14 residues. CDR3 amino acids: CARIGGSGANVLTF. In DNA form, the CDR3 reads TGTGCCAGAATTGGTGGCTCTGGGGCCAACGTCCTGACTTTC.

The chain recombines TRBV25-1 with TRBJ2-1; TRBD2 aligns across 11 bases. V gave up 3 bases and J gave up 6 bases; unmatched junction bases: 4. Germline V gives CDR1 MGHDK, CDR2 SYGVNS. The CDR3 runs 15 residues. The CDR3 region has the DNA TGTGCCAGCAGTGAGGGGACTAGCGGACCCAATGAGCAGTTCTTC. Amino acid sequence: CASSEGTSGPNEQFF.

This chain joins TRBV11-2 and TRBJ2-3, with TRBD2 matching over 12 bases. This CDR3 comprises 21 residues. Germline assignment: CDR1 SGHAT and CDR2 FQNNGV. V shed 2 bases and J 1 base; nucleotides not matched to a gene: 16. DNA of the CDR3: TGTGCCAGCAGCTTAAGGGCGCGTGCGCTAGCGGGAGGGCCTGGCACAGATACGCAGTATTTT. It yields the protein CASSLRARALAGGPGTDTQYF.

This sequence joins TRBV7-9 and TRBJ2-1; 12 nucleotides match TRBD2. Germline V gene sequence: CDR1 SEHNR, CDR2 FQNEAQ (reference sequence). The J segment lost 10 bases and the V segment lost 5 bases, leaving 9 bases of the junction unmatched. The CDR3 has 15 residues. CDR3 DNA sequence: TGTGCCAGCAGCATGCTAGCGGGAGGGCCGGGAGAGCAGTTCTTC. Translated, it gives CASSMLAGGPGEQFF.

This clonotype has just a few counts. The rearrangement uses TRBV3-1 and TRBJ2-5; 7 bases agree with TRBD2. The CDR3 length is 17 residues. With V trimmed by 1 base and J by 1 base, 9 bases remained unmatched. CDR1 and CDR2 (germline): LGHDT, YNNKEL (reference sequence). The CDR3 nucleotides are TGTGCCAGCAGCCAAGGCCCTGGAGCGGGGCTCCAAGAGACCCAGTACTTC. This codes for CASSQGPGAGLQETQYF.

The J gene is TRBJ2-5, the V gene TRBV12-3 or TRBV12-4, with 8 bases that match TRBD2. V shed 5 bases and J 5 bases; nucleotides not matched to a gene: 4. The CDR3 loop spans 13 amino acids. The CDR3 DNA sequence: TGTGCCAGCAGTACCTCTAGCGGGGAGACCCAGTACTTC. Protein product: CASSTSSGETQYF.

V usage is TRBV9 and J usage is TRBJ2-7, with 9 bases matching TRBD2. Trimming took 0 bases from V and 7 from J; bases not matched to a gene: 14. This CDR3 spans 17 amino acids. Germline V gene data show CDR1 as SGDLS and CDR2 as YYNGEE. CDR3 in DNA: TGTGCCAGCAGCGTAGTCGCGGGAGGGCCGATCTACAATGAGCAGTACTTC. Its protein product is CASSVVAGGPIYNEQYF.

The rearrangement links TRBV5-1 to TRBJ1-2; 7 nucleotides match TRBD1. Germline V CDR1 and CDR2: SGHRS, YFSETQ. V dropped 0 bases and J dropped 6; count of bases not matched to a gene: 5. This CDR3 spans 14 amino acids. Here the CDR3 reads CASSLDDRDDGYTF. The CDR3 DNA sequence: TGCGCCAGCAGCTTGGACGACAGGGACGATGGCTACACCTTC.

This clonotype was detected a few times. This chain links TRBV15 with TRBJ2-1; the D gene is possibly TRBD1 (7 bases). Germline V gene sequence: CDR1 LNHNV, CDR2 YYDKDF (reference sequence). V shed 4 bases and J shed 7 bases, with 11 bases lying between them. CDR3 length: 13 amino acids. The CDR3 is CATSTGGGNEQFF. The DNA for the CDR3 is TGTGCCACCAGCACAGGGGGAGGAAATGAGCAGTTCTTC.

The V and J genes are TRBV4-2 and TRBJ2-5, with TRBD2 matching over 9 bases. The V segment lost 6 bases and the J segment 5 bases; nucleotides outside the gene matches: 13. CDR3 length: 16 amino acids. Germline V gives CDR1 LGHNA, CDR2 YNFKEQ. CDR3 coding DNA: TGTGCCAGCAGTGTCTTGGTAGCGGGAGCGGGGGAGACCCAGTACTTC. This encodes CASSVLVAGAGETQYF.

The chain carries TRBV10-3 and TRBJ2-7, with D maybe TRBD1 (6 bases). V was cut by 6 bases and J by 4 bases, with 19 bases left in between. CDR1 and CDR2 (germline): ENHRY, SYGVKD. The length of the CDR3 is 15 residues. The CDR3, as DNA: TGTGCCATCAGCCTCGGGACACCGATAGAATACGAGCAGTACTTC. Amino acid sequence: CAISLGTPIEYEQYF.

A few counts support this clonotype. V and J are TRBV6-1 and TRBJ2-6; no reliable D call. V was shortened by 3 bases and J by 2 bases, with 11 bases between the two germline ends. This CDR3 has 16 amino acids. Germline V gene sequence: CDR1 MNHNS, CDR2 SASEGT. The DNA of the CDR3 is TGTGCCAGCAGTGATGGTACCTTCCCTGGGGCCAACGTCCTGACTTTC. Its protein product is CASSDGTFPGANVLTF.

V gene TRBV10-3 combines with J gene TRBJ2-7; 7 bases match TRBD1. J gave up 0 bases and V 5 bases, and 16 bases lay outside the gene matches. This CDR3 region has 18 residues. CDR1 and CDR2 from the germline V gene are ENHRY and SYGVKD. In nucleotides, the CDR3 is TGTGCCATCAGTCGAACCCGTACAATGACAGGGAGCTCCTACGAGCAGTACTTC. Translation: CAISRTRTMTGSSYEQYF.

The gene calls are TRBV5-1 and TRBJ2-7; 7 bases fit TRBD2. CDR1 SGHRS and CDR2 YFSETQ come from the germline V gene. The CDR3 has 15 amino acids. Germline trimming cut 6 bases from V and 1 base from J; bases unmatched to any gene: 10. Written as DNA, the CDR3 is TGCGCCAGCAACTTTGGGGCGGGAGTATCCTACGAGCAGTACTTC. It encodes CASNFGAGVSYEQYF.

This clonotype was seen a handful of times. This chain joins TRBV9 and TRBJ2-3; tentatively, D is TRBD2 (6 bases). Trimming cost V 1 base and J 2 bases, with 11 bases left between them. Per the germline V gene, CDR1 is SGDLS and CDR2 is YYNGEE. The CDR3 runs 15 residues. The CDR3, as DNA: TGTGCCAGCAGCGTAATAGCGGCTCCCACAGATACGCAGTATTTT. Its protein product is CASSVIAAPTDTQYF. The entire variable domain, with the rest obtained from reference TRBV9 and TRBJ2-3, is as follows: DSGVTQTPKHLITATGQRVTLRCSPRSGDLSVYWYQQSLDQGLQFLIQYYNGEERAKGNILERFSAQQFPDLHSELNLSSLELGDSALYFCASSVIAAPTDTQYFGPGTRLTVL.

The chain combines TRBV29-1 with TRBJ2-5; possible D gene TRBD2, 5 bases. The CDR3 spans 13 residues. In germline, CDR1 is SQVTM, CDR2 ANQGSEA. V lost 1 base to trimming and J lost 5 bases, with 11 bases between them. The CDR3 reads CSVEVGVYETQYF. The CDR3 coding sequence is TGCAGCGTTGAAGTGGGAGTCTACGAGACCCAGTACTTC.

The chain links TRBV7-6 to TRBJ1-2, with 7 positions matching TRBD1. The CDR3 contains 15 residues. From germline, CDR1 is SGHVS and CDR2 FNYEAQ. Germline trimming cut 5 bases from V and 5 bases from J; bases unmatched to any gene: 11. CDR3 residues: CASSQGPGGVYGYTF. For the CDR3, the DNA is TGTGCCAGCAGCCAGGGGCCAGGGGGAGTGTATGGCTACACCTTC.

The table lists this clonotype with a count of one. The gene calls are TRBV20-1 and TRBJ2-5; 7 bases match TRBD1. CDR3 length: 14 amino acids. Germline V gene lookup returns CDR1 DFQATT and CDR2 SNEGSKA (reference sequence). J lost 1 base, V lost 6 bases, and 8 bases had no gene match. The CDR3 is CSAAEGAIQETQYF. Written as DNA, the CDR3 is TGCAGTGCCGCCGAGGGGGCCATCCAAGAGACCCAGTACTTC.

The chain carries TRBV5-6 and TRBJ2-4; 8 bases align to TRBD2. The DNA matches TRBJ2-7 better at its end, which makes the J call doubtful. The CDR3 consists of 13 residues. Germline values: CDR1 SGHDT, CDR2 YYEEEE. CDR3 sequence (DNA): TGTGCCAGCCGGCGGACTAGCTCCGGCGAGCAGTACTTC. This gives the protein CASRRTSSGEQYF.

The CDR3 nucleotides read TGCGCCAGCAACGGGAAGCGTACGCAGTATTTT. The encoded protein is CASNGKRTQYF. The rearrangement joins TRBV5-1 to TRBJ2-3; a possible D gene is TRBD2 (5 bases). Trimming took 6 bases from V and 8 from J, leaving 10 bases between them. The length of the CDR3 is 11 residues. The V gene's germline CDR1 is SGHRS and CDR2 YFSETQ.

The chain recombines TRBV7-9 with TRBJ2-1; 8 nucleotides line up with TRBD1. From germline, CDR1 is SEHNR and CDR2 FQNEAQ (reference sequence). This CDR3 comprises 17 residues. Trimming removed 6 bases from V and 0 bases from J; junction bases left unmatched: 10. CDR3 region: CASRGDRGLSSYNEQFF. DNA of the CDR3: TGTGCCAGCAGGGGAGACAGGGGTTTAAGCTCCTACAATGAGCAGTTCTTC. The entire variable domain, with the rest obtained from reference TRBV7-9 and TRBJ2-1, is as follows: DTGVSQNPRHKITKRGQNVTFRCDPISEHNRLYWYRQTLGQGPEFLTYFQNEAQLEKSRLLSDRFSAERPKGSFSTLEIQRTEQGDSAMYLCASRGDRGLSSYNEQFFGPGTRLTVL.

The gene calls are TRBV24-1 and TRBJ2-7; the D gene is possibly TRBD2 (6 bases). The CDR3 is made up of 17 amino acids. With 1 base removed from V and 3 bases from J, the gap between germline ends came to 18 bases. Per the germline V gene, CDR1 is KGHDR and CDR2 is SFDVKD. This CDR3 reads CATSDFKQRPGVYEQYF. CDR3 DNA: TGTGCCACCAGTGATTTCAAACAGCGACCGGGGGTCTACGAGCAGTACTTC.

The chain's CDR3 is CASSRNVGRRTYEQYF. The CDR3 DNA reads TGCGCCAGCAGCCGCAATGTGGGCAGGAGGACCTACGAGCAGTACTTC. The rearrangement links TRBV4-1 to TRBJ2-7; perhaps TRBD2 as D (5 bases). V lost 4 bases and J lost 2, with 18 bases in between. Germline loops: CDR1 MGHRA, CDR2 YSYEKL. This CDR3 spans 16 amino acids.

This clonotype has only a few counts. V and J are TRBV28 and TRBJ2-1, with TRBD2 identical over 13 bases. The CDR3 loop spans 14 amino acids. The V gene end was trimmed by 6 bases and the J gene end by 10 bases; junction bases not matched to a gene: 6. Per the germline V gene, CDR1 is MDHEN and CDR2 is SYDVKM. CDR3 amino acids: CASRIPGLAGEQFF. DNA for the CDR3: TGTGCCAGCAGAATCCCGGGACTAGCGGGAGAGCAGTTCTTC. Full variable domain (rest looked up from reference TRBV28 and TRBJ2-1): DVKVTQSSRYLVKRTGEKVFLECVQDMDHENMFWYRQDPGLGLRLIYFSYDVKMKEKGDIPEGYSVSREKKERFSLILESASTNQTSMYLCASRIPGLAGEQFFGPGTRLTVL.

Written as DNA, the CDR3 is TGTGCCAGCAGCCTTCCGGGACTAGCGGGAAGGAGGAGATACGCGTATTTT. Translated, it gives CASSLPGLAGRRRYAYF. The chain links TRBV7-2 to TRBJ2-3, with 13 bases lining up with TRBD2. Germline CDR1 and CDR2: SGHTA and FQGNSA. This CDR3 comprises 17 residues. V lost 5 bases, J lost 14 bases, and 19 bases stayed unmatched. Supplemented by reference TRBV7-2 and TRBJ2-3, the full variable domain reads GAGVSQSPSNKVTEKGKDVELRCDPISGHTALYWYRQSLGQGLEFLIYFQGNSAPDKSGLPSDRFSAERTGGSVSTLTIQRTQQEDSAVYLCASSLPGLAGRRRYAYFGPGTRLTVL.

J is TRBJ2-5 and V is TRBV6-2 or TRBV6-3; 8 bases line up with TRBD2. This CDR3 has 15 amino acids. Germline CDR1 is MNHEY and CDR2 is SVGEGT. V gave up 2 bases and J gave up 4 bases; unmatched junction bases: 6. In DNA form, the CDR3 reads TGTGCCAGCAGTTACGATGGGACTAGGGGAGAGACCCAGTACTTC. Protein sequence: CASSYDGTRGETQYF.

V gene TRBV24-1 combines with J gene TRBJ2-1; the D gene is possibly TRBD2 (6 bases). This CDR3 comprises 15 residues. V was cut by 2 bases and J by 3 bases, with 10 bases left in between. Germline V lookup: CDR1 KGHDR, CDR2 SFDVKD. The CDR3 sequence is CATSDSSAYYNEQFF. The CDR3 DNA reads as TGTGCCACCAGTGATTCTAGCGCCTACTACAATGAGCAGTTCTTC.